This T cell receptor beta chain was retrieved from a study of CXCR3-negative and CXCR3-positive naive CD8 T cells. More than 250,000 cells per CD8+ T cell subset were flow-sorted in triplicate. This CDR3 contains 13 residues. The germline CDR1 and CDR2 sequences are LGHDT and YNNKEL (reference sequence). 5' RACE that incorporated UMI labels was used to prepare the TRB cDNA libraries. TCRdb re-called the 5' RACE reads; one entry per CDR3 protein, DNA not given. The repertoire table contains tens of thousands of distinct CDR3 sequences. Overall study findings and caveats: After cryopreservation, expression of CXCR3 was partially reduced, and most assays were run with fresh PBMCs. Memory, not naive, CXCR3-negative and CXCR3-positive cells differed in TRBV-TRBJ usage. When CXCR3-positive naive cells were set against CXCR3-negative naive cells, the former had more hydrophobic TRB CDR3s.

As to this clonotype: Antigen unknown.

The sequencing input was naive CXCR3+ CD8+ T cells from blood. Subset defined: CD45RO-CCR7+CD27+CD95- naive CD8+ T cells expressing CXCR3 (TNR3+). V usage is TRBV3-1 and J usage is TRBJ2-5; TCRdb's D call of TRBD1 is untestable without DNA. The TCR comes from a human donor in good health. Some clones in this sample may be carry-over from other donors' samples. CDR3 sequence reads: CASSQEEGGTQYF.